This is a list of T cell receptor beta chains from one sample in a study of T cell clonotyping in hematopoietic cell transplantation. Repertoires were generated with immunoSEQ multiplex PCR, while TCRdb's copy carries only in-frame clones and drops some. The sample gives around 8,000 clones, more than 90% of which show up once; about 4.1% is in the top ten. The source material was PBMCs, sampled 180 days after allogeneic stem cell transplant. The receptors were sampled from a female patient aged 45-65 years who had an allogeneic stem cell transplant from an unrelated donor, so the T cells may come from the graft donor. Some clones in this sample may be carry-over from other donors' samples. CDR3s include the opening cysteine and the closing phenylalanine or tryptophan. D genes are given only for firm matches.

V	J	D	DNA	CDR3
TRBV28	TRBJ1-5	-	TGTGCCAGCAGTTTAAGGACAGTAAGGGCCTATGGCAATCAGCCCCAGCATTTT	CASSLRTVRAYGNQPQHF
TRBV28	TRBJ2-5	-	TGTGCCAGCAGTTTTGCGGGCGCGGGTGCCCAGTACTTC	CASSFAGAGAQYF
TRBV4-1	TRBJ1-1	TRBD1	TGCGCCAGCAACCCACTCGGGGCAGGGGGCCCAAACACTGAAGCTTTCTTT	CASNPLGAGGPNTEAFF